This passage covers 11 T cell receptor beta chains from one sample sequenced in a study of blood T cell repertoires in COVID-19. Some clones are missing from TCRdb's copy, which holds only in-frame ones; the method was immunoSEQ multiplex PCR. Here the sample spans fewer than 350,000 clones, about nine tenths being singletons. The sequencing input was PBMCs or T cells enriched from blood (not recorded which). These receptor sequences come from a woman between 40 and 50 years old with acute COVID-19.

J is TRBJ1-5 and V is TRBV19; tentatively, D is TRBD1 (6 bases). In germline, CDR1 is LNHDA, CDR2 SQIVND (reference sequence). The CDR3 loop spans 15 amino acids. Trimming pared 7 bases from V and 3 bases from J, leaving 16 bases between. The CDR3 here is CASTILQGNNQPQHF. CDR3 nucleotides: TGTGCCAGTACCATACTACAGGGAAACAATCAGCCCCAGCATTTT.

This chain joins TRBV7-2 and TRBJ2-3, with 10 bases lining up with TRBD2. Germline loops: CDR1 SGHTA, CDR2 FQGNSA. The V gene end was trimmed by 5 bases and the J gene end by 7 bases; junction bases not matched to a gene: 12. This CDR3 has 16 amino acids. DNA for the CDR3: TGTGCCAGCAGCGACCGGCTAGCGGGAGTCTTGCATACGCAGTATTTT. Encoded protein: CASSDRLAGVLHTQYF.

The chain combines TRBV7-9 with TRBJ1-2; D is undetermined. V was shortened by 3 bases and J by 5 bases, with 7 bases between the two germline ends. CDR1 is SEHNR, CDR2 FQNEAQ, per germline (reference sequence). This CDR3 spans 12 amino acids. CDR3 sequence (DNA): TGTGCCAGCAGCTTCACAGATTATGGCTACACCTTC. It specifies CASSFTDYGYTF. The full variable domain, in which reference TRBV7-9 and TRBJ1-2 provide the parts outside the CDR3, is DTGVSQNPRHKITKRGQNVTFRCDPISEHNRLYWYRQTLGQGPEFLTYFQNEAQLEKSRLLSDRFSAERPKGSFSTLEIQRTEQGDSAMYLCASSFTDYGYTFGSGTRLTVV.

The chain couples TRBV2 to TRBJ2-5; the D gene is possibly TRBD2 (5 bases). Per germline, CDR1 SNHLY and CDR2 FYNNEI. This CDR3 has 14 amino acids. V dropped 6 bases and J dropped 2 bases, with 13 bases sitting between them. CDR3 nucleotide sequence: TGTGCCAGCAGCCGACTGGGCGGGCAAGAGACCCAGTACTTC. This sequence encodes CASSRLGGQETQYF.

This chain joins TRBV6-2 or TRBV6-3 and TRBJ1-1; 9 nucleotides agree with TRBD1. V lost 7 bases and J lost 4; bases outside the gene matches: 10. Germline values: CDR1 MNHEY, CDR2 SVGEGT. This CDR3 contains 15 residues. The CDR3 reads CASTPPQTGGTEAFF. The CDR3, as DNA: TGTGCCAGCACCCCCCCCCAGACAGGGGGCACTGAAGCTTTCTTT.

V gene TRBV19 combines with J gene TRBJ1-4; TRBD1 matches 7 bases. V lost 4 bases, J lost 6 bases, and 5 bases stayed unmatched. Germline V gene lookup returns CDR1 LNHDA and CDR2 SQIVND (reference sequence). CDR3 length: 14 residues. CDR3 nucleotide sequence: TGTGCCAGTAGTACGACAGGGAAGTATGAAAAACTGTTTTTT. Protein product: CASSTTGKYEKLFF.

This clone was counted a single time. The chain carries TRBV5-4 and TRBJ2-1; 10 nucleotides match TRBD2. The trim removed 4 bases at V and 4 bases at J, leaving 5 bases unmatched. CDR1 and CDR2 from the germline V gene are SGHNT and YYREEE (reference sequence). The CDR3 is made up of 15 amino acids. DNA for the CDR3: TGTGCCAGCAGCGAGGGGACTAGCGTATACAATGAGCAGTTCTTC. Translated: CASSEGTSVYNEQFF. Filled out from reference TRBV5-4 and TRBJ2-1, the complete variable domain reads ETGVTQSPTHLIKTRGQQVTLRCSSQSGHNTVSWYQQALGQGPQFIFQYYREEENGRGNFPPRFSGLQFPNYSSELNVNALELDDSALYLCASSEGTSVYNEQFFGPGTRLTVL.

This chain links TRBV28 with TRBJ2-5; possible D gene TRBD2, 6 bases. The germline V gene encodes CDR1 MDHEN and CDR2 SYDVKM. This CDR3 comprises 16 residues. Trimming cost V 2 bases and J 5 bases, with 18 bases left between them. DNA for the CDR3: TGTGCCAGCAGTTTACCTCGAGGCCTCAGCGGGGAGACCCAGTACTTC. Amino acid sequence: CASSLPRGLSGETQYF.

A remark on this clone: Sequence at one end of the junction differs from germline and may be a read error. The chain employs TRBV5-1 and TRBJ1-5; possibly TRBD1 for D (6 bases). From germline, CDR1 is SGHRS and CDR2 YFSETQ. The CDR3 has 13 amino acids. DNA for the CDR3: TGCGCCAGCAGTTTGGCAGGGGATGAGCCCCAGCATTTT. As protein: CASSLAGDEPQHF.

This chain connects TRBV24-1 to TRBJ1-4; D gene uncertain. Looked up from germline, CDR1 is KGHDR and CDR2 is SFDVKD. This CDR3 is built from 9 residues. DNA of the CDR3: TGTATTCGAACCGGAAAACTGTTTTTT. As protein: CIRTGKLFF.

This chain connects TRBV9 to TRBJ2-3; possibly TRBD1 for D (5 bases). Trimming removed 0 bases from V and 4 bases from J, with 12 bases in between. The germline V gene encodes CDR1 SGDLS and CDR2 YYNGEE. The CDR3 loop spans 15 amino acids. CDR3 loop: CASSVEGLVADTQYF. The CDR3 region has the DNA TGTGCCAGCAGCGTAGAGGGGCTAGTGGCAGATACGCAGTATTTT.